One sample yielded the 5 T cell receptor beta chains listed below, sequenced in a study of regulatory T cells. Broader study findings: In CD3G-deficient patients, conventional CD4+ T cells were enriched for hydrophobic CDR3 residues at positions 6 and 7.

These TCRs' antigens remain unknown. Amplification used 52 TRBV primers and 13 TRBJ primers. Profiling relied on immunoSEQ multiplex PCR, and the TCRdb table lists in-frame clones only, not all of them. The sample carries approximately 18,000 clones, 65% to 90% recorded once. The sequenced material came from conventional CD4+ T cells sorted from blood. The receptors here all came from a person aged 30 to 40 with CD3G deficiency.

The rearrangement links TRBV6-6 to TRBJ1-5, with no clear D. Germline CDR1 and CDR2: MNHNY and SVGAGI (reference sequence). Trimming took 7 bases from V and 3 from J, leaving 13 bases between them. This CDR3 has 14 residues. CDR3 coding DNA: TGTGCCAGCACTTCACGAGGGCCCAATCAGCCCCAGCATTTT. Encoded protein: CASTSRGPNQPQHF.

V usage is TRBV28 and J usage is TRBJ2-4; TRBD1 aligns across 8 bases. Germline CDR1 MDHEN, CDR2 SYDVKM. The trim removed 5 bases at V and 6 bases at J, leaving 6 bases unmatched. The CDR3 totals 14 residues. The chain's CDR3 is CASSRRTGLNIQYF. The CDR3, as DNA: TGTGCCAGCAGTAGAAGGACAGGGTTAAACATTCAGTACTTC.

The V gene is TRBV7-9, the J gene TRBJ1-2, with D perhaps TRBD1 (5 bases). CDR3 length: 13 residues. The V gene's germline CDR1 is SEHNR and CDR2 FQNEAQ (reference sequence). The V and J ends lost 4 bases and 9 bases respectively, with 15 bases between them. The CDR3 here is CASSSVSDNRYTF. The CDR3, as DNA: TGTGCCAGCAGCTCAGTTTCGGACAACCGCTACACCTTC.

This chain uses TRBV7-6 with TRBJ2-3; D gene unclear. The length of the CDR3 is 13 residues. The V and J ends lost 5 bases and 3 bases respectively, with 9 bases between them. Germline CDR1 is SGHVS and CDR2 is FNYEAQ. This chain's CDR3 is CASSHTPTDTQYF. CDR3 nucleotide sequence: TGTGCCAGCAGCCACACCCCTACAGATACGCAGTATTTT. Full variable domain (remainder filled in from reference TRBV7-6 and TRBJ2-3): GAGVSQSPRYKVTKRGQDVALRCDPISGHVSLYWYRQALGQGPEFLTYFNYEAQQDKSGLPNDRFSAERPEGSISTLTIQRTEQRDSAMYRCASSHTPTDTQYFGPGTRLTVL.

The chain is built from TRBV5-1 and TRBJ2-5; 7 bases align to TRBD1. CDR1 SGHRS and CDR2 YFSETQ come from the germline V gene. J gave up 4 bases and V 0 bases, and 0 bases lay outside the gene matches. The CDR3 contains 13 residues. For the CDR3, the DNA is TGCGCCAGCAGCTTGGGGGACAGAGAGACCCAGTACTTC. Translated: CASSLGDRETQYF.